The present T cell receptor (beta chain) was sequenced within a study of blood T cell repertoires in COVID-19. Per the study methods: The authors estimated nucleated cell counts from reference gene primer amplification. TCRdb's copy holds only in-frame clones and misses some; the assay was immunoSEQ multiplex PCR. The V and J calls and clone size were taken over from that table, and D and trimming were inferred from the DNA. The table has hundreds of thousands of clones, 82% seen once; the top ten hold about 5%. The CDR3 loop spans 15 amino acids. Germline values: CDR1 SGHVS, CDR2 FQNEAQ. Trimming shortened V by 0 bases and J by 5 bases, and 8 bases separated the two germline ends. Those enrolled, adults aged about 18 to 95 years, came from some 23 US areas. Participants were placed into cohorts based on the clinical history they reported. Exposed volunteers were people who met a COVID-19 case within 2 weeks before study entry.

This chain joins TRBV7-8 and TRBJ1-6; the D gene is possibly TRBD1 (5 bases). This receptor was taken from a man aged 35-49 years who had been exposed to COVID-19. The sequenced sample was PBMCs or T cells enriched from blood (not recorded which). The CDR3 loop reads CASSLAQANNSPLHF. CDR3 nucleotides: TGTGCCAGCAGCTTAGCACAGGCGAATAATTCACCCCTCCACTTT.